This passage covers 26 T cell receptor beta chains from one sample sequenced in a study of OX40 agonist ivuxolimab in advanced cancers. Clones were read by immunoSEQ multiplex PCR, and TCRdb kept only the in-frame ones, dropping some. This table holds 65,000 to 80,000 clones, 75% to 90% found once. The sample here was CD4+ or CD8+ T cells sorted from blood, taken in a trial of the OX40 agonist ivuxolimab. The receptors come from an adult with an advanced solid tumor such as melanoma, head and neck, liver or kidney cancer.

This clone was recorded only once. This chain links TRBV4-1 with TRBJ2-3, with D possibly matching TRBD2 (5 bases). The CDR3 is 16 residues long. Germline V gives CDR1 MGHRA, CDR2 YSYEKL. V dropped 4 bases and J dropped 0 bases, with 14 bases sitting between them. CDR3 DNA sequence: TGCGCCAGCAGCCGAGAAAGCGGTTTGAGCACAGATACGCAGTATTTT. This encodes CASSRESGLSTDTQYF.

The V call is TRBV30, the J call TRBJ2-6; D ambiguous. V was pared by 3 bases and J by 4 bases, with 10 bases between. The CDR3 loop spans 14 amino acids. Germline-derived CDR1 and CDR2 are GTSNPN and SVGIG (reference sequence). The CDR3 coding sequence is TGTGCCTGGAGCCACATGGCGGGGGCCAACGTCCTGACTTTC. The encoded protein is CAWSHMAGANVLTF.

This chain links TRBV5-1 with TRBJ2-1, with a weak D call TRBD1 (5 bases). Germline-derived CDR1 and CDR2 are SGHRS and YFSETQ. CDR3 length: 15 amino acids. With 0 bases removed from V and 0 bases from J, the gap between germline ends came to 7 bases. The CDR3 DNA reads TGCGCCAGCAGCTTGGTAGGGGACTCCTACAATGAGCAGTTCTTC. It is translated as CASSLVGDSYNEQFF.

The gene calls are TRBV2 and TRBJ1-6; tentative D call: TRBD1 (6 bases). The CDR3 has 16 residues. V dropped 4 bases and J dropped 6 bases, with 16 bases sitting between them. Germline assignment: CDR1 SNHLY and CDR2 FYNNEI. The CDR3 DNA is TGTGCCAGCAGTGTGCTCAGCGTCAGGGGTAATTCACCCCTCCACTTT. Its translation is CASSVLSVRGNSPLHF.

CDR3 in DNA: TGTGCCAGCAACCGGGACCCCTACGAGCAGTACTTC. Translating it yields CASNRDPYEQYF. The V gene is TRBV2, the J gene TRBJ2-7; D may correspond to TRBD1 or TRBD2 (5 bases each). Trimming stripped 7 bases from V and 2 bases from J, with 9 bases between. The CDR3 loop spans 12 amino acids. The germline V gene encodes CDR1 SNHLY and CDR2 FYNNEI.

This chain links TRBV7-2 with TRBJ2-7, with TRBD2 matching 9 bases. CDR1 is SGHTA, CDR2 FQGNSA, per germline. The ends lost 4 bases at V and 6 bases at J; junction bases unmatched: 16. The CDR3 consists of 17 residues. CDR3 in amino acids: CASSSMGPVAGVGEQYF. In nucleotides, the CDR3 is TGTGCCAGCAGCTCTATGGGCCCGGTAGCGGGAGTTGGCGAGCAGTACTTC.

The table lists this clone with a count of one. The rearrangement joins TRBV29-1 to TRBJ1-1; possible D gene TRBD1, 6 bases. Trimming took off 8 bases at V and 4 bases at J, with 17 bases between the two ends. Germline CDR1 and CDR2: SQVTM and ANQGSEA. The length of the CDR3 is 13 residues. In DNA, the CDR3 is TGCAGCACCAAAAGGGGGGCAGGCACTGAAGCTTTCTTT. Translating gives CSTKRGAGTEAFF.

The chain uses TRBV2 and TRBJ1-4, with TRBD1 matching over 7 bases. The CDR3 spans 13 residues. Trimming took 10 bases from V and 4 from J; bases not matched to a gene: 6. Germline V gene sequence: CDR1 SNHLY, CDR2 FYNNEI. The CDR3 spells CANGDSINEKLFF. The CDR3 nucleotides read TGTGCCAACGGGGACAGCATTAATGAAAAACTGTTTTTT.

The V and J genes are TRBV11-3 and TRBJ2-7; tentatively, D is TRBD1 (6 bases). The CDR3 has 14 amino acids. The germline V gene has CDR1 SGHNT and CDR2 YENEEA. Trimming took 5 bases from V and 2 from J, leaving 13 bases between them. The DNA of the CDR3 is TGTGCCAGCAGCAGTGGACAGTGGGCCTACGAGCAGTACTTC. Its translation is CASSSGQWAYEQYF. Complete variable domain (other parts from reference TRBV11-3 and TRBJ2-7): EAGVVQSPRYKIIEKKQPVAFWCNPISGHNTLYWYLQNLGQGPELLIRYENEEAVDDSQLPKDRFSAERLKGVDSTLKIQPAELGDSAVYLCASSSGQWAYEQYFGPGTRLTVT.

The chain combines TRBV10-3 with TRBJ2-4, with D possibly matching TRBD1 (6 bases). The CDR3 runs to 16 residues. The V and J ends lost 2 bases and 0 bases respectively, with 11 bases between them. Germline V gives CDR1 ENHRY, CDR2 SYGVKD. The CDR3 loop reads CAISEGDTLAKNIQYF. In nucleotides, the CDR3 is TGTGCCATCAGTGAGGGGGACACGTTAGCCAAAAACATTCAGTACTTC.

This chain connects TRBV2 to TRBJ2-1; 13 bases map to TRBD2. In germline, CDR1 is SNHLY, CDR2 FYNNEI. Trimming cost V 6 bases and J 10 bases; bases outside gene matches: 3. This CDR3 contains 13 residues. The CDR3 DNA reads as TGTGCCAGCAGAGCGGGACTAGCGGGAGAGCAGTTCTTC. Encoded protein: CASRAGLAGEQFF.

This clone occurred once. This chain connects TRBV19 to TRBJ2-6, with TRBD2 matching 7 bases. Trimming at V came to 1 base and at J to 0 bases, leaving 3 bases not matched to a gene. Per germline, CDR1 LNHDA and CDR2 SQIVND (reference sequence). The CDR3 is 17 amino acids. The chain's CDR3 is CASSIVGGSSGANVLTF. The CDR3 nucleotides read TGTGCCAGTAGTATAGTGGGAGGGTCCTCTGGGGCCAACGTCCTGACTTTC.

The chain uses TRBV2 and TRBJ1-5; no clear D. The length of the CDR3 is 11 residues. Per germline, CDR1 SNHLY and CDR2 FYNNEI. Deletions cut 3 bases from V and 10 bases from J, with 7 bases between. Here the CDR3 reads CASSDPDPQHF. CDR3 nucleotide sequence: TGTGCCAGCAGTGATCCGGACCCCCAGCATTTT. The full variable domain, in which reference TRBV2 and TRBJ1-5 provide the parts outside the CDR3, is EPEVTQTPSHQVTQMGQEVILRCVPISNHLYFYWYRQILGQKVEFLVSFYNNEISEKSEIFDDQFSVERPDGSNFTLKIRSTKLEDSAMYFCASSDPDPQHFGDGTRLSIL.

The rearrangement links TRBV6-4 to TRBJ2-1; D might be TRBD2 (6 bases). CDR3 length equals 14 residues. V lost 5 bases and J 8 bases, leaving 16 bases between the germline ends. Germline V gives CDR1 MRHNA, CDR2 SNTAGT. CDR3 sequence reads: CASSLGTGVDEQFF. CDR3 in DNA: TGTGCCAGCAGTCTCGGTACGGGAGTTGATGAGCAGTTCTTC.

V gene TRBV18 combines with J gene TRBJ2-2, with a possible D match to TRBD1 (6 bases). The V end lost 5 bases, the J end lost 4 bases, and 11 bases lay between the germline ends. The CDR3 runs to 14 residues. The germline gives CDR1 KGHSH, CDR2 LQKENI. CDR3 in amino acids: CASSSGTTTGELFF. The CDR3 DNA reads TGTGCCAGCTCATCCGGGACAACCACCGGGGAGCTGTTTTTT. The full variable domain, with the rest looked up from reference TRBV18 and TRBJ2-2, is NAGVMQNPRHLVRRRGQEARLRCSPMKGHSHVYWYRQLPEEGLKFMVYLQKENIIDESGMPKERFSAEFPKEGPSILRIQQVVRGDSAAYFCASSSGTTTGELFFGEGSRLTVL.

This chain uses TRBV30 with TRBJ2-1; weak D call: TRBD2 (6 bases). Germline V lookup: CDR1 GTSNPN, CDR2 SVGIG (reference sequence). The CDR3 covers 15 residues. The V end lost 0 bases, the J end lost 7 bases, and 16 bases lay between the germline ends. CDR3 nucleotide sequence: TGTGCCTGGAGTGTTCCCCCGGGAGAGGGAAATGAGCAGTTCTTC. Amino acids: CAWSVPPGEGNEQFF.

This chain connects TRBV10-3 to TRBJ2-1, with 8 bases lining up with TRBD2. This CDR3 region has 19 residues. The junction had 14 bases not matched to a gene; V was cut back by 4 bases and J by 0 bases. Looked up from germline, CDR1 is ENHRY and CDR2 is SYGVKD. This CDR3 is CAISGMASGPKSSYNEQFF. The CDR3 bases are TGTGCCATCAGTGGAATGGCTAGCGGGCCTAAGAGCTCCTACAATGAGCAGTTCTTC.

This chain uses TRBV7-2 with TRBJ1-1, with TRBD1 as a possible D gene (5 bases). V was cut by 3 bases and J by 4 bases, with 9 bases left in between. The CDR3 runs 13 residues. The germline V gene encodes CDR1 SGHTA and CDR2 FQGNSA. CDR3 sequence reads: CASSFGGFTEAFF. CDR3 coding DNA: TGTGCCAGCAGCTTTGGGGGATTCACTGAAGCTTTCTTT. The whole variable domain, remainder taken from reference TRBV7-2 and TRBJ1-1, is GAGVSQSPSNKVTEKGKDVELRCDPISGHTALYWYRQSLGQGLEFLIYFQGNSAPDKSGLPSDRFSAERTGGSVSTLTIQRTQQEDSAVYLCASSFGGFTEAFFGQGTRLTVV.

V gene TRBV19 combines with J gene TRBJ2-5; D is perhaps TRBD1 or TRBD2 (6 bases each). The germline V gene has CDR1 LNHDA and CDR2 SQIVND (reference sequence). CDR3 length: 16 residues. With 5 bases removed from V and 4 bases from J, the gap between germline ends came to 20 bases. The CDR3, as DNA: TGTGCCAGTAGTGGACGTGGGGGGCTGGGATTAGAGACCCAGTACTTC. Translating it yields CASSGRGGLGLETQYF. The full variable domain, in which reference TRBV19 and TRBJ2-5 provide the parts outside the CDR3, is DGGITQSPKYLFRKEGQNVTLSCEQNLNHDAMYWYRQDPGQGLRLIYYSQIVNDFQKGDIAEGYSVSREKKESFPLTVTSAQKNPTAFYLCASSGRGGLGLETQYFGPGTRLLVL.

The genes are TRBV30 and TRBJ1-4; 7 positions agree with TRBD1. Looked up from germline, CDR1 is GTSNPN and CDR2 is SVGIG (reference sequence). This CDR3 is built from 14 residues. The V gene end was trimmed by 3 bases and the J gene end by 6 bases; junction bases not matched to a gene: 7. DNA of the CDR3: TGTGCCTGGAGCGATGAGGGGGCGGATGAAAAACTGTTTTTT. It translates to CAWSDEGADEKLFF.

The chain combines TRBV7-6 with TRBJ2-1; unclear D gene. V lost 5 bases and J lost 5, with 13 bases in between. CDR3 length: 14 amino acids. Germline CDR1 SGHVS, CDR2 FNYEAQ. In DNA, the CDR3 is TGTGCCAGCAGCCCCCGGCGCCCCGACAATGAGCAGTTCTTC. This encodes CASSPRRPDNEQFF. Full variable domain (rest looked up from reference TRBV7-6 and TRBJ2-1): GAGVSQSPRYKVTKRGQDVALRCDPISGHVSLYWYRQALGQGPEFLTYFNYEAQQDKSGLPNDRFSAERPEGSISTLTIQRTEQRDSAMYRCASSPRRPDNEQFFGPGTRLTVL.

This clone was recorded once. J is TRBJ2-1 and V is TRBV5-1; TRBD2 agrees at 7 bases. CDR3 length: 14 residues. V shed 1 base, J shed 9 bases, and the junction held 7 bases outside the gene matches. Germline CDR1 SGHRS, CDR2 YFSETQ. CDR3 coding DNA: TGCGCCAGCAGCTTGAATCCTTGGGGGGGTGAGCAGTTCTTC. Translating it yields CASSLNPWGGEQFF.

The chain uses TRBV27 and TRBJ2-7, with a possible D match to TRBD1 (5 bases). Germline V gene lookup returns CDR1 MNHEY and CDR2 SMNVEV (reference sequence). This CDR3 contains 16 residues. The V and J ends lost 2 bases and 6 bases respectively, with 20 bases between them. This CDR3 is CASSLRSPREGAEQYF. The CDR3 DNA reads as TGTGCCAGCAGTTTAAGGTCCCCCAGGGAAGGGGCCGAGCAGTACTTC.

This clone has only one observation. V usage is TRBV5-4 and J usage is TRBJ2-1; D perhaps matches TRBD1 (5 bases). The CDR3 extends over 16 amino acids. CDR1 is SGHNT and CDR2 is YYREEE in the germline V gene (reference sequence). Deletions cut 0 bases from V and 6 bases from J, with 16 bases between. DNA of the CDR3: TGTGCCAGCAGCTTGGGGGGCGTTCACAAGACCAATGAGCAGTTCTTC. Its protein product is CASSLGGVHKTNEQFF. The entire variable domain, with the rest obtained from reference TRBV5-4 and TRBJ2-1, is as follows: ETGVTQSPTHLIKTRGQQVTLRCSSQSGHNTVSWYQQALGQGPQFIFQYYREEENGRGNFPPRFSGLQFPNYSSELNVNALELDDSALYLCASSLGGVHKTNEQFFGPGTRLTVL.

The CDR3 loop is CASAPGGREAPHEQYF. The CDR3 coding sequence is TGTGCCAGCGCCCCGGGAGGGCGGGAGGCCCCCCACGAGCAGTACTTC. The chain links TRBV5-4 to TRBJ2-7; 8 nucleotides align to TRBD2. The CDR3 covers 16 residues. V was pared by 7 bases and J by 5 bases, with 17 bases of the junction left unmatched. Per germline, CDR1 SGHNT and CDR2 YYREEE (reference sequence).

This sequence joins TRBV10-3 and TRBJ2-5; D is unclear. Trimming left V 3 bases short and J 7 bases short, with 6 bases between. The V gene's germline CDR1 is ENHRY and CDR2 SYGVKD. This CDR3 is built from 11 residues. The CDR3 nucleotides are TGTGCCATCAGTGAAGGGCGGACCCAGTACTTC. Translated, it gives CAISEGRTQYF.